Sequencing of this T cell receptor (beta chain) was carried out in a study of graft-versus-host responses after intestinal transplantation (dated by TCRdb to 2020 to 2022). With respect to the entire study: Recipients received multivisceral, liver-intestinal, or isolated intestinal transplants. Anti-thymocyte globulin induction was given to all recipients, followed by maintenance tacrolimus and steroids for two to three years. Bulk TCR-beta CDR3 sequencing was used to track graft-versus-host and host-versus-graft alloreactive T cell clones in the graft, circulation and bone marrow after intestinal transplantation. Alloreactive clones were identified by sequencing pre-transplant mixed lymphocyte reaction products and comparing these products with unstimulated pre-transplant donor and recipient T cells. The cohort enrolled 24 intestinal transplant recipients, one of whom was a retransplant, and a few patients without pretransplant specimens were excluded. A peak of at least 4% donor T cells among recipient peripheral blood mononuclear cells was the definition used for donor T cell macrochimerism. Rather than going through the commercial service, samples from three later patients were sequenced in-house on an Illumina MiSeq and processed with MiXCR. General conclusions and limits of the study: GvH clones turned up in recipient bone marrow, with some appearing earlier in ileal mucosa or blood, a pattern consistent with an intestinal mucosal origin. Conclusions were limited by the relatively low number and heterogeneity of intestinal transplant patients. Peak levels of circulating GvH clones were associated with declines in HvG clones early after transplant. High GvH to HvG T cell clonal ratios were observed in the allografts of patients with donor T cell macrochimerism.

The germline V gene (reference sequence) specifies MNHEY as CDR1 and SMNVEV as CDR2. The CDR3 runs 15 amino acids, cysteine and phenylalanine included. The kept DNA is CDR3 alone, 45 bases in frame from the first base. The method behind the library was the immunoSEQ multiplex PCR assay. For most patients, genomic DNA was isolated using the Qiagen DNeasy Blood and Tissue Kit and was shipped frozen to Adaptive Biotechnologies for TCR sequencing. For most patients, genomic DNA was subjected to high-throughput TCR-beta CDR3 sequencing by Adaptive Biotechnologies. On the authors' methods: Adaptive's ImmunoSEQ software supplied the TCR sequencing data for around 19 patients, while MiXCR and VDJtools were used to process three other patients. To correct CD4 versus CD8 sorting errors, sequences present in both subsets at a frequency ratio below 5:1 were removed. CDR3 nucleotide sequences shared by donor and recipient were removed because the origin of these sequences could not be assigned. Alloreactive clones required at least 2-fold expansion over unstimulated cells and minimum CFSE-low frequency of 0.002% (template counts) or 0.001% (read counts). A clone was considered mappable if detected in the sequenced pre-transplant spleen, lymph node, or MLR CFSE-low populations of the donor or recipient. Cumulative frequency of alloreactive clones was calculated as a percentage of all sequences weighted by copy number. TCRdb obtained this table from immuneACCESS and retained in-frame rearrangements with V and J assigned. These tables miss some clones; where compared with another copy, unresolved V genes account for less than half of the shortfall, and the remainder is unexplained. That table is the source of V, J and clone size, and D and trimming were worked out from the DNA. This sample has tens of thousands of clones in its table, and around 90% of those were observed once. The top ten constitute under 0.55% of the sample.

Of note for this clone: Which antigen it targets is not known. Germline and junction disagree at one end, which may indicate a read error.

Read against the paper, the sample's time point label means: cells obtained before transplantation from donor or recipient. CD3+CD4+ and CD3+CD8+ populations were FACS-sorted from unstimulated pre-transplant donor and recipient cells taken from spleen or lymph nodes. The material was unstimulated CD8+ T cells sorted from spleen or lymph node cells, obtained before intestinal transplant. The sequence came from a human donor who received an intestinal transplant. Here the chain combines TRBV27 and TRBJ2-1; TRBD2 matches 12 bases in the middle. CDR3 region: CTSSLGLAGYNEQFF. The DNA sequence is TGTACCAGCAGTTTGGGACTAGCGGGCTACAATGAGCAGTTCTTC.